This TCR beta chain was obtained from a study of blood T cell repertoires in COVID-19. Study as a whole: Both acute and convalescent COVID-19 samples were obtained from the United States, Italy and Spain. PBMCs, B-cell-depleted T cells, or T cells were the source of the cDNA or gDNA that made up the material.

In germline, CDR1 is LNHNV, CDR2 YYDKDF (reference sequence). The CDR3 sequence is 14 residues long. Trimming stripped 0 bases from V and 5 bases from J, with 7 bases between. The method was immunoSEQ multiplex PCR; TCRdb's version includes in-frame clones alone and lacks a portion of them. The data hold over 250,000 clones, with about 89% observed a single time. This chain links TRBV15 with TRBJ1-4; D is uncertain. The TCR sequence derives from a man aged 50 to 60 with acute or convalescent COVID-19. Source material: peripheral blood. CDR3 protein: CATSRDLRNEKLFF. The CDR3 DNA sequence: TGTGCCACCAGCAGAGATTTACGGAATGAAAAACTGTTTTTT. The variable domain in full, completed from reference TRBV15 and TRBJ1-4, reads DAMVIQNPRYQVTQFGKPVTLSCSQTLNHNVMYWYQQKSSQAPKLLFHYYDKDFNNEADTPDNFQSRRPNTSFCFLDIRSPGLGDTAMYLCATSRDLRNEKLFFGSGTQLSVL.